These 2 T cell receptor beta chains originate from one sample sequenced in a study of T cells in Graves' hyperthyroidism and ophthalmopathy (dated by TCRdb to between 2019 and 2020). The protocol used for the library was multiplex PCR. The listed sequencing device is Illumina HiSeq 2000. TCR beta CDR3 regions were amplified from RNA transcripts. For the first round of RT-PCR on the TCR CDR3, the HTBI primer set was used together with the Qiagen OneStep RT-PCR kit. TCRdb took the public reads, trimmed them with fastp at Q25, ran MiXCR for clone calling and kept in-frame beta chains. Every distinct CDR3 protein forms one entry, paired with its most common genes and DNA. The sample table holds about 360,000 distinct CDR3 sequences, of which around 14% were seen once. The biggest ten clones account for 9% to 9.5% of the sample. Sequencing used blood. The source of these receptors is a woman under 30 with Graves' hyperthyroidism.

There are many counts of this clonotype. This rearrangement joins TRBV2 to TRBJ2-2; D is unresolved. Deletions cut 6 bases from V and 5 bases from J, with 10 bases between. Germline CDR1 reads SNHLY; CDR2 reads FYNNEI. This CDR3 is built from 13 residues. CDR3 DNA: TGTGCCAGCAGAAAAGGGCGTACCGGGGAGCTGTTTTTT. This gives the protein CASRKGRTGELFF.

This chain connects TRBV3-1 to TRBJ2-5, with D hard to call. The CDR3 length is 11 residues. In germline, CDR1 is LGHDT, CDR2 YNNKEL (reference sequence). V lost 8 bases, J lost 4 bases, and 8 bases lay in between. The CDR3 nucleotides read TGTGCCAGCGGATATCTAGAGACCCAGTACTTC. Encoded protein: CASGYLETQYF.